The T cell receptor beta chain under discussion was sequenced for a study of T-cell memory formation after mild COVID-19. General observations from the study: Memory cells collected pre-infection included some clones that later responded, suggesting cross-reactive memory joined. Clones contracting across day 15 to 85 had a balanced CD4/CD8 profile; later expanding clones leaned CD4+. The CD4+ clones that contracted clustered mainly within CM and EM, and the CD8+ clones concentrated in EMRA.

The CDR3 loop spans 17 amino acids. The V segment lost 0 bases and the J segment 2 bases; nucleotides outside the gene matches: 6. Germline V gene data show CDR1 as SGHTA and CDR2 as FQGNSA. Amplification by 5'RACE using constant-segment primers produced TCR alpha and TCR beta cDNA libraries that carried sample barcodes and UMIs. TCRdb processed the 5' RACE reads anew with MiXCR; each CDR3 protein has one entry. The sample carries more than 300,000 distinct CDR3 sequences, 14% recorded once. About this clonotype itself: The antigen is undetermined.

Sequences were obtained from PBMCs or a T cell subset sorted from them (not recorded which). The chain recombines TRBV7-2 with TRBJ2-3; TRBD2 agrees at 9 bases. The source is a man aged 18 to 30 who had mild COVID-19 (a few samples of this study predate the infection). Cell type and time point are not known. The CDR3: CASSLAQWTSDTDTQYF. The CDR3 coding sequence is TGTGCCAGCAGCTTAGCGCAGTGGACTAGCGACACAGATACGCAGTATTTT.